Presented here are 18 T cell receptor beta chains from one specimen sequenced in a study of blood T cell repertoires in COVID-19. Only in-frame clones appear in the TCRdb table, and some are missing; sequencing was by immunoSEQ multiplex PCR. The sample consists of tens of thousands of clones, more than 90% of them appearing once. Material: peripheral blood. These receptors came from a man aged 60 to 69 with active or convalescent COVID-19.

The rearrangement joins TRBV6-1 to TRBJ2-7; 9 bases agree with TRBD2. V trimming: 1 base; J trimming: 4 bases; junction bases outside the gene matches: 8. The germline CDR1 and CDR2 sequences are MNHNS and SASEGT. The CDR3 covers 16 residues. CDR3 DNA sequence: TGTGCCAGCAGTGAAGACAGCGGGGGGTCTGTGTACGAGCAGTACTTC. It specifies CASSEDSGGSVYEQYF.

CDR3 in DNA: TGCGCCAGCAGCCCGAGACAGGGCCAAGAGACCCAGTACTTC. It specifies CASSPRQGQETQYF. The gene calls are TRBV5-1 and TRBJ2-5, with 7 bases that match TRBD1. From germline, CDR1 is SGHRS and CDR2 YFSETQ. This CDR3 comprises 14 residues. Trimming took 4 bases from V and 1 from J; bases not matched to a gene: 4.

By share of the sample, this clone is medium-sized. V usage is TRBV9 and J usage is TRBJ2-1; 9 bases align to TRBD1. The CDR3 runs 14 residues. Germline trimming cut 4 bases from V and 8 bases from J; bases unmatched to any gene: 7. Germline lookup yields CDR1 SGDLS and CDR2 YYNGEE. CDR3 nucleotide sequence: TGTGCCAGCAGCTCCCGGACAGGGGACGATGAGCAGTTCTTC. It codes for CASSSRTGDDEQFF.

The count of this clone is one. The J gene is TRBJ2-1, the V gene TRBV3-1 (or the pseudogene TRBV3-2); 7 bases fit TRBD1. Trimming took 1 base from V and 8 from J; bases not matched to a gene: 8. Per germline, CDR1 LGHDT and CDR2 YNNKEL (reference sequence). The CDR3 sequence is 15 residues long. For the CDR3, the DNA is TGTGCCAGCAGCCAAGGTGTGGCCGGGACAGATGAGCAGTTCTTC. Translation gives CASSQGVAGTDEQFF.

This clone was seen a single time. V gene TRBV30 combines with J gene TRBJ2-4; D may be TRBD2 (6 bases). Germline CDR1 reads GTSNPN; CDR2 reads SVGIG (reference sequence). This CDR3 has 16 amino acids. Deletions cut 0 bases from V and 0 bases from J, with 12 bases between. The CDR3 sequence: CAWSVRSGLAKNIQYF. The CDR3 nucleotides are TGTGCCTGGAGTGTACGGAGCGGGCTAGCCAAAAACATTCAGTACTTC.

The CDR3 DNA reads TGTGCCAGCAGTTTATATCGACAGGACAATGAGCAGTTCTTC. Protein: CASSLYRQDNEQFF. The rearrangement joins TRBV3-1 (or the pseudogene TRBV3-2) to TRBJ2-1, with D possibly being TRBD1 (6 bases). Germline CDR1 LGHDT, CDR2 YNNKEL (reference sequence). Trimming took off 6 bases at V and 5 bases at J, with 14 bases between the two ends. The length of the CDR3 is 14 residues.

This clone was found once. This chain joins TRBV6-5 and TRBJ1-6; D may be TRBD1 (5 bases). V was clipped by 4 bases and J by 10 bases, with 17 bases between them. The CDR3 extends over 15 amino acids. Germline CDR1 reads MNHEY; CDR2 reads SVGAGI. The CDR3 reads CASSFNRDLGSPLHF. CDR3 nucleotides: TGTGCCAGCAGTTTTAACCGGGACTTGGGGTCACCCCTCCACTTT.

This chain uses TRBV21-1 with TRBJ2-3; the table's D gene call, TRBD1, was not cross checked with the DNA. TRBV21-1 is recorded as a pseudogene. CDR3 length: 17 amino acids. Here the CDR3 DNA reads TGTGCCAGCAGCAACCCCGAACAGGGGGGGACGACAGATACGCAGTATTTT. Translating gives CASSNPEQGGTTDTQYF.

J is TRBJ2-6 and V is TRBV5-1, with D possibly TRBD1 on 6 matching bases. Germline CDR1 reads SGHRS; CDR2 reads YFSETQ. V lost 4 bases and J lost 0, with 11 bases in between. The CDR3 is 16 residues long. The CDR3 region has the DNA TGCGCCAGCAGCCGGACAGAGAGCTCTGGGGCCAACGTCCTGACTTTC. This gives the protein CASSRTESSGANVLTF.

The chain links TRBV6-2 or TRBV6-3 to TRBJ1-5; weak D call: TRBD1 (5 bases). Deletions cut 5 bases from V and 4 bases from J, with 9 bases between. The germline gives CDR1 MNHEY, CDR2 SVGEGT. The CDR3 has 13 residues. CDR3 in amino acids: CASSLQGNQPQHF. The CDR3 DNA reads as TGTGCCAGCAGTCTGCAGGGTAATCAGCCCCAGCATTTT.

The V gene is TRBV27, the J gene TRBJ1-1; tentatively, D is TRBD1 (6 bases). The CDR3 is 16 amino acids. V gave up 6 bases and J gave up 9 bases, with 26 bases separating them. Looked up from germline, CDR1 is MNHEY and CDR2 is SMNVEV (reference sequence). As DNA, the CDR3 is TGTGCCAGCAGCCCGCCATTGAGTAGCGGGACACCTAAAGCTTTCTTT. It encodes CASSPPLSSGTPKAFF.

The rearrangement joins TRBV7-6 to TRBJ1-1; 8 positions match TRBD1. Trimming cost V 5 bases and J 5 bases; bases outside gene matches: 10. Per the germline V gene, CDR1 is SGHVS and CDR2 is FNYEAQ. This CDR3 region has 15 residues. The CDR3 bases are TGTGCCAGCAGCACCAGGACAGGGAGGGGAACTGAAGCTTTCTTT. Translated, it gives CASSTRTGRGTEAFF.

The chain employs TRBV5-1 and TRBJ2-3, with D perhaps matching TRBD2 (6 bases). Per the germline V gene, CDR1 is SGHRS and CDR2 is YFSETQ. V was clipped by 8 bases and J by 0 bases, with 16 bases between them. The CDR3 is made up of 15 amino acids. Here the CDR3 reads CASTEEGFSTDTQYF. DNA for the CDR3: TGCGCCAGTACGGAGGAGGGGTTCAGCACAGATACGCAGTATTTT.

The chain recombines TRBV5-4 with TRBJ1-4; D unresolved. V was cut by 0 bases and J by 5 bases, with 8 bases left in between. The CDR3 is 14 amino acids. The germline V gene encodes CDR1 SGHNT and CDR2 YYREEE (reference sequence). The CDR3 protein is CASSLGERNEKLFF. CDR3 DNA: TGTGCCAGCAGCTTGGGAGAGAGGAATGAAAAACTGTTTTTT.

The chain is built from TRBV6-5 and TRBJ1-1, with TRBD1 matching over 8 bases. Losses at the gene ends were 1 base for V and 4 bases for J; bases not matched to a gene: 2. CDR3 length: 14 residues. Looked up from germline, CDR1 is MNHEY and CDR2 is SVGAGI. The chain's CDR3 is CASSYFGQGTEAFF. Written as DNA, the CDR3 is TGTGCCAGCAGTTACTTCGGACAGGGCACTGAAGCTTTCTTT.

The rearrangement uses TRBV5-1 and TRBJ1-1; D is unclear. CDR3 length: 12 amino acids. In germline, CDR1 is SGHRS, CDR2 YFSETQ. The V gene lost 7 bases and the J gene lost 1 base, with 8 bases spanning the gap. The CDR3 DNA is TGCGCCAGCCAGGCTTCGAACACTGAAGCTTTCTTT. Its translation: CASQASNTEAFF.

The chain links TRBV18 to TRBJ2-3; 13 nucleotides agree with TRBD2. This CDR3 has 22 amino acids. Germline V gene sequence: CDR1 KGHSH, CDR2 LQKENI. Unmatched junction bases numbered 19, after V lost 3 bases and J lost 1 base. CDR3 residues: CASSPRGARTSGGPPGTDTQYF. The CDR3 coding sequence is TGTGCCAGCTCACCGCGAGGAGCAAGGACTAGCGGGGGCCCACCGGGCACAGATACGCAGTATTTT.

The chain links TRBV12-3 or TRBV12-4 to TRBJ2-5, with a weak D call TRBD1 (6 bases). The CDR3 runs to 13 residues. V was cut by 3 bases and J by 3 bases, with 8 bases left in between. CDR3 residues: CASSLNREETQYF. CDR3 DNA: TGTGCCAGCAGTTTGAACAGGGAAGAGACCCAGTACTTC.